Listed below are T cell receptor beta chains from one sample, sequenced in a study of cytomegalovirus exposure and HLA in healthy donors. Repertoires were generated with immunoSEQ multiplex PCR, while TCRdb's copy carries only in-frame clones and drops some. This sample yields 55,000 to 80,000 clones, of which 85% to 95% are seen a single time; 7% belongs to the top ten. Sequencing was done on a sample of PBMCs. The receptors were gathered from a woman aged 18-29 years in good health and CMV-seropositive. Both conserved end residues are part of each CDR3. A D gene is named only where the DNA matches it firmly.

CDR3 protein,CDR3 DNA,D gene,V gene,J gene
CASRALQGAGNTIYF,TGTGCCAGCAGGGCCCTACAGGGTGCAGGAAACACCATATATTTT,.,TRBV6-5,TRBJ1-3
CASSLYGELNQPQHF,TGTGCCAGCAGTTTATATGGGGAGTTGAATCAGCCCCAGCATTTT,.,TRBV28,TRBJ1-5
CAISTGTRGSYEQYF,TGTGCCATCAGTACCGGGACACGGGGCTCCTACGAGCAGTACTTC,.,TRBV10-3,TRBJ2-7
CASSDRGTWQPQHF,TGCGCCAGCTCCGACAGGGGGACTTGGCAGCCCCAGCATTTT,TRBD1,TRBV18,TRBJ1-5
CASSDQRGLSYEQYF,TGTGCCAGCAGCGACCAAAGGGGGCTCTCCTACGAGCAGTACTTC,TRBD1,TRBV5-4,TRBJ2-7
CASSQQGTGIYNEQFF,TGTGCCAGCAGCCAACAGGGGACAGGGATTTACAATGAGCAGTTCTTC,TRBD1,TRBV4-2,TRBJ2-1
CASSQEPGTYGYTF,TGTGCCAGCAGCCAGGAACCGGGAACATATGGCTACACCTTC,.,TRBV4-2,TRBJ1-2
CASSTGSSGANVLTF,TGTGCCAGCAGTACTGGGAGCTCTGGGGCCAACGTCCTGACTTTC,.,TRBV28,TRBJ2-6
CATSRDPGVSDSPLHF,TGTGCCACCAGCAGAGATCCCGGGGTTTCAGATTCACCCCTCCACTTT,.,TRBV15,TRBJ1-6
CASSLEKYSFEQYF,TGTGCCAGCAGTTTGGAGAAATATTCCTTCGAGCAGTACTTC,.,TRBV6-1,TRBJ2-7
CASSSSSAGGYNEQFF,TGTGCCAGCAGCTCAAGTTCTGCGGGGGGCTACAATGAGCAGTTCTTC,TRBD2,TRBV7-3,TRBJ2-1
CAISAIQSYEQYF,TGTGCCATCAGTGCAATACAGTCCTACGAGCAGTACTTC,.,TRBV10-3,TRBJ2-7
CASSPPLLRDSFEAFF,TGTGCCAGCTCACCACCACTTTTACGGGACAGTTTTGAAGCTTTCTTT,TRBD1,TRBV18,TRBJ1-1
CASSQVTPGGYNEQFF,TGTGCCAGCAGCCAAGTAACGCCGGGAGGGTACAATGAGCAGTTCTTC,TRBD2,TRBV4-2,TRBJ2-1
CASNQAVEGAEAFF,TGTGCCAGCAACCAAGCGGTGGAAGGTGCTGAAGCTTTCTTT,.,TRBV28,TRBJ1-1
CASSQGGGGLWETQYF,TGCGCCAGCAGCCAAGGCGGGGGGGGGCTCTGGGAGACCCAGTACTTC,TRBD2,TRBV4-1,TRBJ2-5